The 25 T cell receptor beta chains below come from one sample, sequenced in a study of T cell responses to AZD1222 COVID-19 vaccine. The protocol was immunoSEQ multiplex PCR, while the TCRdb copy is restricted to in-frame clones and leaves out a portion. Of 95,000 to 150,000 clones listed, around 89% are singletons. Source: peripheral blood, taken on day 0 of AZD1222 vaccination. Every receptor here comes from an adult in good health.

J is TRBJ1-2 and V is TRBV5-1; 7 positions agree with TRBD1. From germline, CDR1 is SGHRS and CDR2 YFSETQ. There are 15 residues in the CDR3. Germline trimming cut 6 bases from V and 2 bases from J; bases unmatched to any gene: 10. Here the CDR3 DNA reads TGCGCCAGCACCCCCACGACAGGGCGGAACTATGGCTACACCTTC. Amino acids: CASTPTTGRNYGYTF.

The V call is TRBV11-2, the J call TRBJ2-7; no definite D call. The germline V gene has CDR1 SGHAT and CDR2 FQNNGV. This CDR3 comprises 14 residues. Trimming left V 6 bases short and J 0 bases short, with 12 bases between. The CDR3 region is CASRRAGTSYEQYF. The CDR3 coding sequence is TGTGCCAGCAGAAGAGCAGGAACCTCCTACGAGCAGTACTTC.

This chain joins TRBV29-1 and TRBJ2-2; D is perhaps TRBD1 (6 bases). The CDR3 runs to 14 residues. Germline V gene lookup returns CDR1 SQVTM and CDR2 ANQGSEA. V lost 1 base, J lost 5 bases, and 11 bases lay in between. CDR3 in amino acids: CSVEGNTGTGELFF. As DNA, the CDR3 is TGCAGCGTTGAAGGAAATACAGGGACCGGGGAGCTGTTTTTT.

CDR3 amino acids: CASSGTGSGNTIYF. Here the CDR3 DNA reads TGTGCCAGCAGCGGCACGGGATCTGGAAACACCATATATTTT. The gene calls are TRBV25-1 and TRBJ1-3, with unresolved D. This CDR3 is built from 14 residues. Trimming took off 6 bases at V and 1 base at J, with 10 bases between the two ends. Germline assignment: CDR1 MGHDK and CDR2 SYGVNS.

The gene calls are TRBV5-6 and TRBJ1-2; 7 bases agree with TRBD1. CDR3 length: 14 amino acids. Trimming cost V 4 bases and J 3 bases; bases outside gene matches: 6. Germline CDR1 SGHDT, CDR2 YYEEEE. CDR3 residues: CASSSTGTDYGYTF. The CDR3 DNA is TGTGCCAGCAGCAGCACCGGGACAGACTATGGCTACACCTTC.

This clone was detected once. This chain connects TRBV4-1 to TRBJ2-5; TRBD2 is a possible D gene (6 bases). The germline gives CDR1 MGHRA, CDR2 YSYEKL. V lost 1 base to trimming and J lost 1 base, with 13 bases between them. The CDR3 spans 16 residues. The CDR3 DNA is TGCGCCAGCAGCCAAGTAGGTGGCGGGGCCCAAGAGACCCAGTACTTC. This encodes CASSQVGGGAQETQYF.

The rearrangement links TRBV5-1 to TRBJ2-2; D not resolved. The CDR3 length is 15 residues. Trimming stripped 2 bases from V and 1 base from J, with 9 bases between. Looked up from germline, CDR1 is SGHRS and CDR2 is YFSETQ. The CDR3 protein is CASSFSAQNTGELFF. In DNA, the CDR3 is TGCGCCAGCAGCTTTTCAGCGCAGAACACCGGGGAGCTGTTTTTT.

The rearrangement uses TRBV9 and TRBJ2-7; D is uncertain. In germline, CDR1 is SGDLS, CDR2 YYNGEE. V dropped 0 bases and J dropped 4 bases, with 11 bases sitting between them. This CDR3 has 14 amino acids. DNA of the CDR3: TGTGCCAGCAGCGTAGATTGGAGAGGTTACGAGCAGTACTTC. This gives the protein CASSVDWRGYEQYF.

The rearrangement uses TRBV13 and TRBJ2-6; no clear D gene. Trimming cost V 0 bases and J 4 bases, with 16 bases left between them. Germline values: CDR1 PRHDT, CDR2 FYEKMQ (reference sequence). The CDR3 consists of 18 residues. The CDR3 nucleotides read TGTGCCAGCAGCTTAGGCATAGTCCTAAGATCGGGGGCCAACGTCCTGACTTTC. As protein: CASSLGIVLRSGANVLTF.

This clone is a singleton in its sample. This chain uses TRBV5-1 with TRBJ1-1; 8 bases agree with TRBD1. Germline V lookup: CDR1 SGHRS, CDR2 YFSETQ. V shed 1 base and J 5 bases; nucleotides not matched to a gene: 4. The CDR3 has 14 amino acids. The CDR3 region is CASSLTGGVTEAFF. The CDR3 DNA follows: TGCGCCAGCAGCTTGACAGGGGGGGTTACTGAAGCTTTCTTT. The variable domain in full, completed from reference TRBV5-1 and TRBJ1-1, reads KAGVTQTPRYLIKTRGQQVTLSCSPISGHRSVSWYQQTPGQGLQFLFEYFSETQRNKGNFPGRFSGRQFSNSRSEMNVSTLELGDSALYLCASSLTGGVTEAFFGQGTRLTVV.

The chain employs TRBV27 and TRBJ2-7; the D is unclear. Germline V CDR1 and CDR2: MNHEY, SMNVEV (reference sequence). CDR3 length: 13 amino acids. V was shortened by 2 bases and J by 2 bases, with 7 bases between the two germline ends. The CDR3 nucleotides are TGTGCCAGCAGTTTAGTGGGGACCTACGAGCAGTACTTC. This gives the protein CASSLVGTYEQYF.

The chain carries TRBV27 and TRBJ2-7; D is perhaps TRBD1 (6 bases). The CDR3 has 15 amino acids. Trimming took 4 bases from V and 3 from J, leaving 16 bases between them. The germline gives CDR1 MNHEY, CDR2 SMNVEV (reference sequence). The CDR3 loop reads CASSYKLDRSYEQYF. The CDR3 DNA sequence: TGTGCCAGCAGTTATAAGCTGGACAGAAGCTACGAGCAGTACTTC.

The gene calls are TRBV7-3 and TRBJ2-2, with a weak D call TRBD1 (5 bases). Germline CDR1 reads SGHTA; CDR2 reads FQGTGA. V lost 5 bases and J 0 bases, leaving 7 bases between the germline ends. The CDR3 loop spans 14 amino acids. The CDR3 here is CASSLDTNTGELFF. The CDR3 coding sequence is TGTGCCAGCAGCCTGGACACGAACACCGGGGAGCTGTTTTTT.

The rearrangement links TRBV2 to TRBJ1-2; D ambiguous. Trimming took off 5 bases at V and 2 bases at J, with 9 bases between the two ends. This CDR3 comprises 13 residues. CDR1 and CDR2 from the germline V gene are SNHLY and FYNNEI. The DNA of the CDR3 is TGTGCCAGCAGTTCCGACAAGAACTATGGCTACACCTTC. Residues: CASSSDKNYGYTF.

The rearrangement joins TRBV7-8 to TRBJ1-1; maybe TRBD1 (6 bases). CDR3 length equals 16 residues. Deletions cut 1 base from V and 4 bases from J, with 16 bases between. CDR1 and CDR2 from the germline V gene are SGHVS and FQNEAQ. The CDR3 region has the DNA TGTGCCAGCAGCTTAGGGTTGCCAGGGGTGGGCACTGAAGCTTTCTTT. This codes for CASSLGLPGVGTEAFF. Full variable domain (outside the CDR3, taken from reference TRBV7-8 and TRBJ1-1): GAGVSQSPRYKVAKRGQDVALRCDPISGHVSLFWYQQALGQGPEFLTYFQNEAQLDKSGLPSDRFFAERPEGSVSTLKIQRTQQEDSAVYLCASSLGLPGVGTEAFFGQGTRLTVV.

This CDR3 reads CASSPRVRMGQPQHF. The CDR3 coding sequence is TGTGCCAGTAGTCCCCGGGTGCGGATGGGGCAGCCCCAGCATTTT. V and J are TRBV19 and TRBJ1-5; D remains ambiguous. CDR1 and CDR2 (germline): LNHDA, SQIVND (reference sequence). V was shortened by 5 bases and J by 7 bases, with 18 bases between the two germline ends. This CDR3 region has 15 residues.

This rearrangement joins TRBV25-1 to TRBJ2-1; D is possibly TRBD1 (7 bases). Germline assignment: CDR1 MGHDK and CDR2 SYGVNS. CDR3 length equals 16 residues. V was pared by 3 bases and J by 9 bases, with 21 bases between. The CDR3 reads CASSEDPRGVAGEQFF. CDR3 sequence (DNA): TGTGCCAGCAGTGAGGACCCCAGGGGGGTTGCGGGTGAGCAGTTCTTC.

The chain recombines TRBV14 with TRBJ2-7; 9 bases are a match to TRBD1. The CDR3 is 17 residues long. Per the germline V gene, CDR1 is SGHDN and CDR2 is FVKESK. Trimming took 4 bases from V and 0 from J; bases not matched to a gene: 10. The CDR3 loop is CASSLFTGTGISYEQYF. The CDR3 DNA sequence: TGTGCCAGCAGCCTTTTCACCGGGACAGGGATCTCCTACGAGCAGTACTTC.

The chain joins TRBV19 to TRBJ1-2; TRBD1 matches 7 bases. Germline V gene data show CDR1 as LNHDA and CDR2 as SQIVND (reference sequence). The CDR3 extends over 13 amino acids. The J segment lost 6 bases and the V segment lost 9 bases, leaving 10 bases of the junction unmatched. CDR3 nucleotide sequence: TGTGCCAGCCTGAGGACAGGTAGCAATGGCTACACCTTC. Translated: CASLRTGSNGYTF.

The CDR3 reads CAISDRVADQPQHF. Written as DNA, the CDR3 is TGTGCCATCAGTGACAGGGTAGCAGATCAGCCCCAGCATTTT. The chain recombines TRBV10-3 with TRBJ1-5; tentatively, D is TRBD1 (5 bases). Germline values: CDR1 ENHRY, CDR2 SYGVKD. The CDR3 is 14 amino acids. V lost 3 bases and J 5 bases, leaving 11 bases between the germline ends.

The V and J genes are TRBV5-4 and TRBJ1-2, with 10 bases fitting TRBD1. In germline, CDR1 is SGHNT, CDR2 YYREEE (reference sequence). This CDR3 region has 15 residues. V lost 4 bases, J lost 6 bases, and 9 bases stayed unmatched. CDR3: CASSPQTGGGNGYTF. CDR3 bases: TGTGCCAGCAGCCCGCAGACAGGGGGCGGGAATGGCTACACCTTC.

This chain links TRBV3-1 (or the pseudogene TRBV3-2) with TRBJ2-3, with D perhaps TRBD1 (7 bases). Germline-derived CDR1 and CDR2 are LGHDT and YNNKEL (reference sequence). The CDR3 has 16 amino acids. V lost 4 bases, J lost 2 bases, and 16 bases lay in between. DNA of the CDR3: TGTGCCAGCAGCCCCCAGGGGGGATTAATCACAGATACGCAGTATTTT. Translating it yields CASSPQGGLITDTQYF.

This chain joins TRBV27 and TRBJ2-1; D ambiguous. Trimming took off 5 bases at V and 0 bases at J, with 8 bases between the two ends. Germline lookup yields CDR1 MNHEY and CDR2 SMNVEV (reference sequence). CDR3 length equals 14 residues. The CDR3 bases are TGTGCCAGCAGTCGGGTGAGCTCCTACAATGAGCAGTTCTTC. Protein sequence: CASSRVSSYNEQFF.

This chain connects TRBV29-1 to TRBJ1-5, with a weak D call TRBD1 (5 bases). The V gene lost 8 bases and the J gene lost 0 bases, with 11 bases spanning the gap. The CDR3 sequence is 13 residues long. The germline V gene encodes CDR1 SQVTM and CDR2 ANQGSEA. The CDR3 DNA sequence: TGCAGCTTCACAGGAGGTAGCAATCAGCCCCAGCATTTT. Its translation is CSFTGGSNQPQHF.

The chain joins TRBV9 to TRBJ1-3; the D is unclear. Trimming cost V 0 bases and J 1 base, with 5 bases left between them. The CDR3 length is 14 residues. Germline V gene data show CDR1 as SGDLS and CDR2 as YYNGEE. The CDR3 nucleotides read TGTGCCAGCAGCGTAGATTGGTCTGGAAACACCATATATTTT. It codes for CASSVDWSGNTIYF.